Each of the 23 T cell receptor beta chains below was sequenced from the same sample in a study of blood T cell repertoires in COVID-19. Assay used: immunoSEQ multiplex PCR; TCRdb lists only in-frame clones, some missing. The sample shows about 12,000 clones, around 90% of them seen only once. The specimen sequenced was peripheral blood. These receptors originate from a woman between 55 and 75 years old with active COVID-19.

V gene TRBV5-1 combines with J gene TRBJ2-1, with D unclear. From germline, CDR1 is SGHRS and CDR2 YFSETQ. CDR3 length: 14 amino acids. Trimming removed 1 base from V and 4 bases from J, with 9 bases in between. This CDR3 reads CASSLPAQYNEQFF. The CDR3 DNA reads TGCGCCAGCAGCTTGCCAGCGCAATACAATGAGCAGTTCTTC.

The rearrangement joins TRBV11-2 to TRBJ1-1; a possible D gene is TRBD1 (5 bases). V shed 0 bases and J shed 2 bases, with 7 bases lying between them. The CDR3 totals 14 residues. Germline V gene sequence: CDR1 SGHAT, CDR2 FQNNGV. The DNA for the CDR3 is TGTGCCAGCAGCTTAGATTGGACAAACACTGAAGCTTTCTTT. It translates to CASSLDWTNTEAFF.

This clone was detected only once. The CDR3 sequence: CASSTEEGASEVTFF. Written as DNA, the CDR3 is TGTGCCAGCAGCACCGAAGAGGGGGCTTCTGAGGTAACGTTCTTC. The chain joins TRBV21-1 to TRBJ2-1; the D segment call TRBD1 is taken from the table without a DNA check. TRBV21-1 is shown as a pseudogene. The CDR3 spans 15 residues.

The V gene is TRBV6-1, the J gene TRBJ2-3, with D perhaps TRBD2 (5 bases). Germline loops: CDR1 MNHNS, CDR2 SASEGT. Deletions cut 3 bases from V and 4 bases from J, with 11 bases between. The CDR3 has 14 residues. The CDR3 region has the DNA TGTGCCAGCAGTGATTCACTAGAGGCAGATACGCAGTATTTT. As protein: CASSDSLEADTQYF.

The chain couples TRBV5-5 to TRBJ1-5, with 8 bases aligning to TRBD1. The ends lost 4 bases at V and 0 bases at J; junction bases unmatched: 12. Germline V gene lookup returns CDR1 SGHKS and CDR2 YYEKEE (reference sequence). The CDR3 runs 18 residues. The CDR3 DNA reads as TGTGCCAGCAGCCTGGGGCTACAGGGGGGGTATAGCAATCAGCCCCAGCATTTT. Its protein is CASSLGLQGGYSNQPQHF.

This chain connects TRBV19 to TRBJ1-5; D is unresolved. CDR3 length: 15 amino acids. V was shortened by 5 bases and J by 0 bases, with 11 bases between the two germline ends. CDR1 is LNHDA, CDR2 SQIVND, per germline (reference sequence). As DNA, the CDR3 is TGTGCCAGTAGTCACGGACGGGATAGCAATCAGCCCCAGCATTTT. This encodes CASSHGRDSNQPQHF.

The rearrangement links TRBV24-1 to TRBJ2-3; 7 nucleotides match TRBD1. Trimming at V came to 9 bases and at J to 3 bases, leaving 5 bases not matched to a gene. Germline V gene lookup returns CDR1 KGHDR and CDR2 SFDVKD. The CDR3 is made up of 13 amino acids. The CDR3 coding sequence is TGTGCCACCGGGGACAGCCTTACAGATACGCAGTATTTT. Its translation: CATGDSLTDTQYF.

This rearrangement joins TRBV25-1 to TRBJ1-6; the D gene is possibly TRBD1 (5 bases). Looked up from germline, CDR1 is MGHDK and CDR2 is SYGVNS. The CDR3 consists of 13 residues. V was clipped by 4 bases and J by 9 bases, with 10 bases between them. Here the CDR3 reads CASSAAGRSPLHF. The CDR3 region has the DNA TGTGCCAGCAGTGCAGCAGGGCGTTCACCCCTCCACTTT. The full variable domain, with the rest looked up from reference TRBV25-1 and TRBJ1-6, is EADIYQTPRYLVIGTGKKITLECSQTMGHDKMYWYQQDPGMELHLIHYSYGVNSTEKGDLSSESTVSRIRTEHFPLTLESARPSHTSQYLCASSAAGRSPLHFGNGTRLTVT.

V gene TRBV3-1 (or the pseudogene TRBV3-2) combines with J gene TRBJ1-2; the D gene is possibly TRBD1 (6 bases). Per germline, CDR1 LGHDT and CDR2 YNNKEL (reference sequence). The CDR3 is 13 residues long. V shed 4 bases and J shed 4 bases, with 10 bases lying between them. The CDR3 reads CASSPGASYGYTF. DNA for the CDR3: TGTGCCAGCAGCCCAGGGGCAAGCTATGGCTACACCTTC.

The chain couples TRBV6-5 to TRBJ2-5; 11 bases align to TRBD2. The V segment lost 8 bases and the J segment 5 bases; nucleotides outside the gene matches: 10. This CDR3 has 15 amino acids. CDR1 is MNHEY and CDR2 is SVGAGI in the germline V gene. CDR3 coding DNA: TGTGCCAGCGAATCGACTAGCGGGATAGAGGAGACCCAGTACTTC. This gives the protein CASESTSGIEETQYF.

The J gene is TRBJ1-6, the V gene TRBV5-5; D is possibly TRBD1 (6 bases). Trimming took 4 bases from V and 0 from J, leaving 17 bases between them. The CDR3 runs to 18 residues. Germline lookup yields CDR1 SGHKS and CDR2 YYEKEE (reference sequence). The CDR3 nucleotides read TGTGCCAGCAGCGTCCGGGACAAAAGCAGCTCCTATAATTCACCCCTCCACTTT. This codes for CASSVRDKSSSYNSPLHF.

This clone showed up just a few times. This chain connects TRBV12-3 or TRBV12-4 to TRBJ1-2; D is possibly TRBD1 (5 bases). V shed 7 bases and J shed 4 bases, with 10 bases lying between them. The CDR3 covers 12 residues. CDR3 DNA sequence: TGTGCCAGCATGGACACTATCTATGGCTACACCTTC. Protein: CASMDTIYGYTF.

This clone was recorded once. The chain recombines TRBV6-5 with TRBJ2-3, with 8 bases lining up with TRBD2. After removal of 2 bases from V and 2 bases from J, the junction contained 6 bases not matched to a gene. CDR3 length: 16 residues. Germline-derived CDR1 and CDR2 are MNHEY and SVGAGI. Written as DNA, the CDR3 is TGTGCCAGCAGTTACAATAGCGGGGCGAACACAGATACGCAGTATTTT. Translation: CASSYNSGANTDTQYF.

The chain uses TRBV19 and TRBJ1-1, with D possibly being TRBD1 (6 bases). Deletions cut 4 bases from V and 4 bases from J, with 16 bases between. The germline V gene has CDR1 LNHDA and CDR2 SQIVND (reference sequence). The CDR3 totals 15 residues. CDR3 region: CASSTQGFQSTEAFF. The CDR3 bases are TGTGCCAGTAGTACTCAGGGGTTCCAAAGCACTGAAGCTTTCTTT.

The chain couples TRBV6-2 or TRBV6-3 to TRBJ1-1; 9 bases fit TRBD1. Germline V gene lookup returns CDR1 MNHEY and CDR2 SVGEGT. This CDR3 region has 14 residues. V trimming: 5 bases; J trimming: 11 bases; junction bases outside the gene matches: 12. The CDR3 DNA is TGTGCCAGCAGTACAATGGGACAGGGTGCTCCTGCTTTCTTT. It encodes CASSTMGQGAPAFF.

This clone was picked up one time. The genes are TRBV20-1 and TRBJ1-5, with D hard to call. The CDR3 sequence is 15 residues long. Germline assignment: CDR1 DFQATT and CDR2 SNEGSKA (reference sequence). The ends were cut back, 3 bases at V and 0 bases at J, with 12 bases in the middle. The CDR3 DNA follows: TGCAGTGCTAGTATAGTAAATCATAGCAATCAGCCCCAGCATTTT. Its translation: CSASIVNHSNQPQHF.

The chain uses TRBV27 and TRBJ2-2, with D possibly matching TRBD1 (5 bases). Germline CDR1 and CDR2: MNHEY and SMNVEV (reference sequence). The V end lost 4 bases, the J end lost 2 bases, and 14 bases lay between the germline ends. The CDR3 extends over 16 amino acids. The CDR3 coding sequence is TGTGCCAGCAGTTCATTCGACAGAACTAACACCGGGGAGCTGTTTTTT. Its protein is CASSSFDRTNTGELFF.

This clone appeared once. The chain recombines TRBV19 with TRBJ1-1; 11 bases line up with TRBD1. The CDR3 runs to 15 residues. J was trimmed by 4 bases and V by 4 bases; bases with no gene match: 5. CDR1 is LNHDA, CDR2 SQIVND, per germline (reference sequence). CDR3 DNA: TGTGCCAGTAGTAAGCGGACAGGGGGCGGCACTGAAGCTTTCTTT. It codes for CASSKRTGGGTEAFF.

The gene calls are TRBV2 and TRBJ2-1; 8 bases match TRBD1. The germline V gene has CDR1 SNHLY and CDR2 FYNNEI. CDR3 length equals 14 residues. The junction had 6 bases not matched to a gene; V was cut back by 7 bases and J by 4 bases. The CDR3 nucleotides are TGTGCCAGCACCGGACAGGGTAGTTACAATGAGCAGTTCTTC. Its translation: CASTGQGSYNEQFF.

The CDR3 nucleotides read TGTGCCAGTAGTATCCCGGGGGAGGGTGTGAATGAGCAGTTCTTC. It translates to CASSIPGEGVNEQFF. The chain carries TRBV19 and TRBJ2-1, with 7 positions matching TRBD2. Trimming cost V 3 bases and J 7 bases; bases outside gene matches: 9. The CDR3 length is 15 residues. The germline V gene has CDR1 LNHDA and CDR2 SQIVND (reference sequence).

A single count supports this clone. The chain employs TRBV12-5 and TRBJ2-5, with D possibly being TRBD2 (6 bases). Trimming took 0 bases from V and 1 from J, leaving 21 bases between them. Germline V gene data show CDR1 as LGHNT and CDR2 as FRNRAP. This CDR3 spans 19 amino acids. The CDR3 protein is CASGLVLFGAGKGQETQYF. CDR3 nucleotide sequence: TGTGCTAGTGGTTTGGTACTATTTGGGGCGGGAAAGGGCCAAGAGACCCAGTACTTC.

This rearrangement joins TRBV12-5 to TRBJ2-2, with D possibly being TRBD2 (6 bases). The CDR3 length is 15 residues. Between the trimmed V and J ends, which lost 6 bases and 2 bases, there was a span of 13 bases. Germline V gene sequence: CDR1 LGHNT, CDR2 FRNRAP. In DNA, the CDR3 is TGTGCTAGTGGCCGGGACTGGCGAAACACCGGGGAGCTGTTTTTT. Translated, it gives CASGRDWRNTGELFF.

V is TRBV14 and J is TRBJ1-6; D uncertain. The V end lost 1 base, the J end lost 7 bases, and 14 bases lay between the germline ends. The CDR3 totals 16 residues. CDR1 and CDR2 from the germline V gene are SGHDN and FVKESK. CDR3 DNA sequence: TGTGCCAGCAGCCAAGCTTCTGCTCCCGGGAATTCACCCCTCCACTTT. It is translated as CASSQASAPGNSPLHF.